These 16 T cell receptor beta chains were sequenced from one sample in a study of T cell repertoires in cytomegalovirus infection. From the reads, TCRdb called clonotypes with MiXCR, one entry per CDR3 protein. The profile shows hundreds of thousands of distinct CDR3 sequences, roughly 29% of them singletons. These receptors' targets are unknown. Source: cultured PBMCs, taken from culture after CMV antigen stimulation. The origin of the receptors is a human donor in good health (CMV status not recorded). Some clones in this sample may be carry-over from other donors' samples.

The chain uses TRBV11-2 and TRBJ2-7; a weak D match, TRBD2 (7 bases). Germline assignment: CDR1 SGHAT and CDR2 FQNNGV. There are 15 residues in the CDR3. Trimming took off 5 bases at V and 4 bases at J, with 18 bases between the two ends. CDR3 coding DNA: TGTGCCAGCAGCCTCCCCCCGGGGGGCGTTTACGAGCAGTACTTC. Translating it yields CASSLPPGGVYEQYF.

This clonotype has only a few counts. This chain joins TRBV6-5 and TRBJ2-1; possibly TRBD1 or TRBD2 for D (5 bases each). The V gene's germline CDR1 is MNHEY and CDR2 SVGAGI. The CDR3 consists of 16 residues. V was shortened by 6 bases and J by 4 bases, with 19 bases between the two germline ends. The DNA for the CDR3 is TGTGCCAGCAGATCCGCCCGGGGCAAATCTTACAATGAGCAGTTCTTC. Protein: CASRSARGKSYNEQFF.

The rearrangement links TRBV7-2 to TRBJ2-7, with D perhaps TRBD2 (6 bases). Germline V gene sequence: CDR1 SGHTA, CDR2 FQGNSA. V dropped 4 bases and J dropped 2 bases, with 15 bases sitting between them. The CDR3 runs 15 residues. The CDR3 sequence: CASSSRGGATYEQYF. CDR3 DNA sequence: TGTGCCAGCAGCTCGAGAGGCGGGGCCACCTACGAGCAGTACTTC.

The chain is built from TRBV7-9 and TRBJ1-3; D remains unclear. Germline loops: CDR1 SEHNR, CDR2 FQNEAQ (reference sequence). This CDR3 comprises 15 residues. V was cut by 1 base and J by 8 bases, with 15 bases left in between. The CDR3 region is CASSLGTPPEDTIYF. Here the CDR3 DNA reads TGTGCCAGCAGCTTAGGAACCCCCCCCGAGGACACCATATATTTT. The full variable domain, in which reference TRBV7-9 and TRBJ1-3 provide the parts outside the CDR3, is DTGVSQNPRHKITKRGQNVTFRCDPISEHNRLYWYRQTLGQGPEFLTYFQNEAQLEKSRLLSDRFSAERPKGSFSTLEIQRTEQGDSAMYLCASSLGTPPEDTIYFGEGSWLTVV.

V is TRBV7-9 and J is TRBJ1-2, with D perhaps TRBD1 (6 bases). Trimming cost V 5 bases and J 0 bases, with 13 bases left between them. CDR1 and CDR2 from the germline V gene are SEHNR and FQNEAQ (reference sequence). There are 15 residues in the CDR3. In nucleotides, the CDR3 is TGTGCCAGCAGCGGCAAACAGGGTTCTAACTATGGCTACACCTTC. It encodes CASSGKQGSNYGYTF. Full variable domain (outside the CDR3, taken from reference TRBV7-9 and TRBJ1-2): DTGVSQNPRHKITKRGQNVTFRCDPISEHNRLYWYRQTLGQGPEFLTYFQNEAQLEKSRLLSDRFSAERPKGSFSTLEIQRTEQGDSAMYLCASSGKQGSNYGYTFGSGTRLTVV.

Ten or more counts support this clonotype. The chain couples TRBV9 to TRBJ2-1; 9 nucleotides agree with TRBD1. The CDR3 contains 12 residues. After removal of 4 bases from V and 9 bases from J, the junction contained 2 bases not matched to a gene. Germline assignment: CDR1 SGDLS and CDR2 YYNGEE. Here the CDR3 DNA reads TGTGCCAGCAGCCCGACAGGGGGTGAGCAGTTCTTC. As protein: CASSPTGGEQFF.

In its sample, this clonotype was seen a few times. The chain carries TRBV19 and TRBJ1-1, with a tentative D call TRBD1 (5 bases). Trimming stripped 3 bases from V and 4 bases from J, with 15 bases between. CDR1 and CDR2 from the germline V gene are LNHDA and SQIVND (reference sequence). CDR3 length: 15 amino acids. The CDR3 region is CASSMSGGKGTEAFF. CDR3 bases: TGTGCCAGTAGTATGTCTGGGGGAAAGGGCACTGAAGCTTTCTTT.

The CDR3: CASSQGSYQGRGYTF. The CDR3, as DNA: TGTGCCAGCAGCCAAGGGAGTTACCAGGGACGTGGCTACACCTTC. The chain has TRBV3-1 and TRBJ1-2; TRBD1 might be the D (5 bases). Trimming took 1 base from V and 7 from J, leaving 16 bases between them. The CDR3 is made up of 15 amino acids. CDR1 and CDR2 from the germline V gene are LGHDT and YNNKEL (reference sequence).

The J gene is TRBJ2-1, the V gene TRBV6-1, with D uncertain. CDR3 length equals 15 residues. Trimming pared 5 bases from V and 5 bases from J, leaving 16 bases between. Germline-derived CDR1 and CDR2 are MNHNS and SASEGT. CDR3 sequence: CASSLTTLLDNEQFF. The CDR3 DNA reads TGTGCCAGCAGTCTCACAACCCTATTGGACAATGAGCAGTTCTTC.

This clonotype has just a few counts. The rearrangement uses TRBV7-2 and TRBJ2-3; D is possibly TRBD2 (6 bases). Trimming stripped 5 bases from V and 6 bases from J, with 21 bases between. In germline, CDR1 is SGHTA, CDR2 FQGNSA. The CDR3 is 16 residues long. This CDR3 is CASSGRLGGKADTQYF. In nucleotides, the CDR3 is TGTGCCAGCAGCGGACGACTGGGCGGGAAGGCGGATACGCAGTATTTT.

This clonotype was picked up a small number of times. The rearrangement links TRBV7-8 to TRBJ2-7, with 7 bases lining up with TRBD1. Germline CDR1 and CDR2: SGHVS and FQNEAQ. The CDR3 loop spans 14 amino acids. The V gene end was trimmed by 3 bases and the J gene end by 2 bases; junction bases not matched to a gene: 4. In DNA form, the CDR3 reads TGTGCCAGCAGCTTTATAGGACAGGCCTACGAGCAGTACTTC. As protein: CASSFIGQAYEQYF.

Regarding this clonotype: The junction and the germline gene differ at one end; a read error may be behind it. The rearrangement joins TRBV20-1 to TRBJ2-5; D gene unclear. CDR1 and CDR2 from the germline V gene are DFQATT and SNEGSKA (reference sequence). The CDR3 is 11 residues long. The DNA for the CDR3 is TGCAGTGCTAATAGGAGAGAGGCCCAGTACTTC. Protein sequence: CSANRREAQYF.

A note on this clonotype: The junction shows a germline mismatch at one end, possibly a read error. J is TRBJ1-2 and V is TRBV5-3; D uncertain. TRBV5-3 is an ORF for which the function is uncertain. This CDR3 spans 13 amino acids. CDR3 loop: CASSLEPGYGYTF. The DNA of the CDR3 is TGTGCCAGCAGCTTGGAACCCGGTTATGGCTACACCTTC.

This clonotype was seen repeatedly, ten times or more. The chain's CDR3 is CASSVSLGGGTDTQYF. CDR3 in DNA: TGTGCCAGCAGCGTATCACTAGGCGGTGGCACAGATACGCAGTATTTT. The gene calls are TRBV7-3 and TRBJ2-3, with a possible D match to TRBD2 (5 bases). V gave up 5 bases and J gave up 1 base, with 16 bases separating them. CDR1 SGHTA and CDR2 FQGTGA come from the germline V gene. This CDR3 is 16 amino acids long.

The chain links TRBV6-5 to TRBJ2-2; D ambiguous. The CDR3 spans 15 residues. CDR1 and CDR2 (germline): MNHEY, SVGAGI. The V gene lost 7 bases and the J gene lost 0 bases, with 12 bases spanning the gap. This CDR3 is CASNPTPTNTGELFF. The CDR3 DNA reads TGTGCCAGCAACCCTACACCGACGAACACCGGGGAGCTGTTTTTT.

This CDR3 reads CASSRFGTGGYNEQFF. CDR3 DNA sequence: TGCGCCAGCAGCCGATTCGGGACAGGGGGGTACAATGAGCAGTTCTTC. The chain is built from TRBV5-1 and TRBJ2-1; TRBD1 aligns across 11 bases. The ends lost 4 bases at V and 4 bases at J; junction bases unmatched: 7. The germline gives CDR1 SGHRS, CDR2 YFSETQ. The CDR3 consists of 16 residues.